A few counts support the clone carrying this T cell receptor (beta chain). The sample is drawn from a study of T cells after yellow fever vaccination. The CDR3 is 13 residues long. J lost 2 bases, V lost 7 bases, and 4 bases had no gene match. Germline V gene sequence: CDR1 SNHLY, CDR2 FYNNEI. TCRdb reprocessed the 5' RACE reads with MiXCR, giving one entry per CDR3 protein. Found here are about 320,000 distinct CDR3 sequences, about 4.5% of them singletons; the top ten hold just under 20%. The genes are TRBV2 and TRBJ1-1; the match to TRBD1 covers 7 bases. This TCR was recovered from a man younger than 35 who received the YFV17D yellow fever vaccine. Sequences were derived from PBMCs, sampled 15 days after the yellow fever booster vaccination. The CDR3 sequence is CASTGTANTEAFF. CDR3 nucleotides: TGTGCCAGCACCGGGACAGCAAACACTGAAGCTTTCTTT.